The 28 T cell receptor beta chains below were found in one sample sequenced in a study of OX40 agonist ivuxolimab in advanced cancers. The table came from immunoSEQ multiplex PCR; TCRdb's copy has only in-frame clones and leaves some out. The data hold under 25,000 clones, with 85% to 90% observed a single time. The specimen comprised CD4+ or CD8+ T cells sorted from blood, sampled in a trial of the OX40 agonist ivuxolimab. The receptors derive from an adult with an advanced solid tumor such as melanoma, head and neck, liver or kidney cancer.

The chain joins TRBV4-1 to TRBJ2-5, with 12 bases lining up with TRBD2. Germline CDR1 and CDR2: MGHRA and YSYEKL. The length of the CDR3 is 16 residues. With V trimmed by 5 bases and J by 1 base, 5 bases remained unmatched. CDR3 sequence reads: CASSSVGLAGQETQYF. For the CDR3, the DNA is TGCGCCAGCAGCTCGGTGGGACTAGCGGGCCAAGAGACCCAGTACTTC.

V is TRBV4-2 and J is TRBJ2-2, with TRBD2 matching over 10 bases. CDR1 and CDR2 from the germline V gene are LGHNA and YNFKEQ. J was trimmed by 4 bases and V by 1 base; bases with no gene match: 3. This CDR3 contains 16 residues. CDR3 sequence: CASSQVLAGVTGELFF. The CDR3 nucleotides read TGTGCCAGCAGCCAAGTCCTAGCGGGAGTCACCGGGGAGCTGTTTTTT.

J is TRBJ1-5 and V is TRBV7-9, with a weak D call TRBD1 (6 bases). The CDR3 sequence is 16 residues long. V was pared by 8 bases and J by 0 bases, with 17 bases between. Germline V gene data show CDR1 as SEHNR and CDR2 as FQNEAQ (reference sequence). CDR3 sequence (DNA): TGTGCCAGCGTAAACCCGAAGGGGGATAGCAATCAGCCCCAGCATTTT. Its translation is CASVNPKGDSNQPQHF.

The J gene is TRBJ2-1, the V gene TRBV7-9; TRBD2 is a possible D gene (5 bases). V was shortened by 5 bases and J by 6 bases, with 20 bases between the two germline ends. This CDR3 is 16 amino acids long. Germline V CDR1 and CDR2: SEHNR, FQNEAQ (reference sequence). CDR3 residues: CASSPIGGPAGNEQFF. CDR3 nucleotide sequence: TGTGCCAGCAGCCCGATCGGAGGTCCGGCGGGCAATGAGCAGTTCTTC.

The chain recombines TRBV19 with TRBJ2-3; perhaps TRBD1 as D (6 bases). Germline V gene lookup returns CDR1 LNHDA and CDR2 SQIVND (reference sequence). The CDR3 is 14 amino acids. V was cut by 8 bases and J by 4 bases, with 16 bases left in between. The CDR3 reads CASSDSGDPDTQYF. The CDR3 DNA follows: TGTGCCAGTTCAGACTCAGGGGATCCAGATACGCAGTATTTT.

The rearrangement joins TRBV9 to TRBJ2-7; D assignment may be TRBD1 or TRBD2 (5 bases each). CDR1 SGDLS and CDR2 YYNGEE come from the germline V gene. V dropped 2 bases and J dropped 4 bases, with 16 bases sitting between them. The CDR3 has 15 residues. The CDR3 region has the DNA TGTGCCAGCAGCGTTGGGGGTGCCGTCAGTTACGAGCAGTACTTC. Translated: CASSVGGAVSYEQYF.

V gene TRBV28 combines with J gene TRBJ1-3; a weak D match, TRBD1 (5 bases). Trimming left V 5 bases short and J 3 bases short, with 8 bases between. Germline V gene sequence: CDR1 MDHEN, CDR2 SYDVKM. The CDR3 runs to 13 residues. The CDR3 reads CASSQGFGNTIYF. As DNA, the CDR3 is TGTGCCAGCAGTCAGGGATTTGGAAACACCATATATTTT.

The chain recombines TRBV4-3 with TRBJ1-2, with 11 bases matching TRBD1. In germline, CDR1 is LGHNA, CDR2 YSLEER. The CDR3 length is 16 residues. With V trimmed by 0 bases and J by 3 bases, 3 bases remained unmatched. In DNA form, the CDR3 reads TGCGCCAGCAGCCAAGACCCGGGACAGGGGGACTATGGCTACACCTTC. Protein: CASSQDPGQGDYGYTF.

This clone has only a few counts. The rearrangement links TRBV11-3 to TRBJ2-7; 8 nucleotides match TRBD2. V was pared by 1 base and J by 2 bases, with 10 bases of the junction left unmatched. Germline V gene sequence: CDR1 SGHNT, CDR2 YENEEA. This CDR3 has 17 amino acids. The CDR3 spells CASSLGDGREAPYEQYF. The CDR3 coding sequence is TGTGCCAGCAGCTTAGGGGATGGGCGGGAGGCACCCTACGAGCAGTACTTC.

The chain carries TRBV19 and TRBJ2-7, with 7 bases lining up with TRBD1. The junction had 14 bases not matched to a gene; V was cut back by 6 bases and J by 6 bases. CDR3 size: 15 residues. Per the germline V gene, CDR1 is LNHDA and CDR2 is SQIVND (reference sequence). In nucleotides, the CDR3 is TGTGCCAGTAGCCCCCAGGGACAGATAGTTAGCGAGCAGTACTTC. This translates into CASSPQGQIVSEQYF.

V gene TRBV7-3 combines with J gene TRBJ2-1; no definite D call. The V and J ends lost 5 bases and 7 bases respectively, with 12 bases between them. CDR1 is SGHTA and CDR2 is FQGTGA in the germline V gene. The CDR3 spans 13 residues. The CDR3 nucleotides are TGTGCCAGCAGCCCCCCTGAAATGAATGAGCAGTTCTTC. It specifies CASSPPEMNEQFF.

This clone was recorded once. The chain recombines TRBV7-3 with TRBJ2-1; 7 bases align to TRBD2. Germline V gene data show CDR1 as SGHTA and CDR2 as FQGTGA. V was pared by 0 bases and J by 1 base, with 0 bases of the junction left unmatched. This CDR3 contains 15 residues. Here the CDR3 reads CASSLTAGSYNEQFF. CDR3 DNA: TGTGCCAGCAGCTTAACAGCGGGGTCCTACAATGAGCAGTTCTTC.

The chain recombines TRBV7-9 with TRBJ2-2; 11 nucleotides align to TRBD2. Germline V gene sequence: CDR1 SEHNR, CDR2 FQNEAQ (reference sequence). Trimming cost V 5 bases and J 1 base; bases outside gene matches: 3. The CDR3 extends over 16 amino acids. CDR3: CASSTGLAVNTGELFF. The CDR3 bases are TGTGCCAGCAGCACGGGACTAGCGGTGAACACCGGGGAGCTGTTTTTT.

V and J are TRBV15 and TRBJ2-7; TRBD1 matches 10 bases. V trimming: 8 bases; J trimming: 6 bases; junction bases outside the gene matches: 4. Germline assignment: CDR1 LNHNV and CDR2 YYDKDF (reference sequence). The length of the CDR3 is 12 residues. CDR3 residues: CATGRTGGEQYF. CDR3 in DNA: TGTGCCACCGGACGGACAGGGGGCGAGCAGTACTTC.

This chain joins TRBV9 and TRBJ2-5, with 14 positions matching TRBD2. The CDR3 has 17 residues. CDR1 is SGDLS and CDR2 is YYNGEE in the germline V gene. Trimming took 4 bases from V and 5 from J; bases not matched to a gene: 10. DNA for the CDR3: TGTGCCAGCAGCTCCGGGACTAGCGGGAGCCACGGGGAGACCCAGTACTTC. Translated: CASSSGTSGSHGETQYF.

The count of this clone is one. The genes are TRBV2 and TRBJ2-1; D possibly matches TRBD1 or TRBD2 (5 bases each). Deletions cut 2 bases from V and 6 bases from J, with 17 bases between. CDR1 is SNHLY, CDR2 FYNNEI, per germline. The CDR3 covers 16 residues. The CDR3 nucleotides are TGTGCCAGCAGTGAATATAGAACTGGGGGTTTCAATGAGCAGTTCTTC. It translates to CASSEYRTGGFNEQFF.

V is TRBV5-1 and J is TRBJ2-5; 8 bases line up with TRBD2. This CDR3 spans 14 amino acids. Looked up from germline, CDR1 is SGHRS and CDR2 is YFSETQ. V lost 0 bases to trimming and J lost 2 bases; unmatched junction nucleotides: 0. The CDR3 sequence is CASSLAGGQETQYF. CDR3 coding DNA: TGCGCCAGCAGCTTGGCGGGAGGGCAAGAGACCCAGTACTTC.

V gene TRBV6-5 combines with J gene TRBJ2-1; TRBD2 is a possible D gene (5 bases). Germline loops: CDR1 MNHEY, CDR2 SVGAGI. The CDR3 covers 12 residues. Trimming left V 6 bases short and J 5 bases short, with 8 bases between. The CDR3 loop reads CASSRGNNEQFF. The CDR3 nucleotides are TGTGCCAGCAGCCGGGGAAACAATGAGCAGTTCTTC.

Only a few counts were recorded for this clone. This chain joins TRBV27 and TRBJ1-5; D might be TRBD1 (5 bases). CDR3 size: 13 residues. The germline CDR1 and CDR2 sequences are MNHEY and SMNVEV (reference sequence). Trimming stripped 3 bases from V and 4 bases from J, with 7 bases between. The CDR3 coding sequence is TGTGCCAGCAGTTTGCAGGGAAATCAGCCCCAGCATTTT. It translates to CASSLQGNQPQHF.

The chain carries TRBV19 and TRBJ2-1; TRBD1 matches at 9 bases. Germline V gene lookup returns CDR1 LNHDA and CDR2 SQIVND (reference sequence). V trimming: 5 bases; J trimming: 9 bases; junction bases outside the gene matches: 5. The CDR3 has 13 amino acids. This chain's CDR3 is CASSLTGGAEQFF. The CDR3 nucleotides read TGTGCCAGTAGTTTAACAGGGGGCGCTGAGCAGTTCTTC.

V and J are TRBV7-2 and TRBJ2-7, with TRBD2 identical over 8 bases. This CDR3 has 14 amino acids. Germline V gene lookup returns CDR1 SGHTA and CDR2 FQGNSA. The J segment lost 5 bases and the V segment lost 3 bases, leaving 6 bases of the junction unmatched. The CDR3 coding sequence is TGTGCCAGCAGCTTTAGCGGGACAAACGACGAGCAGTACTTC. Protein: CASSFSGTNDEQYF.

The count of this clone is one. The chain recombines TRBV7-8 with TRBJ1-1; D remains unclear. This CDR3 region has 14 residues. V gave up 3 bases and J gave up 1 base, with 9 bases separating them. Germline values: CDR1 SGHVS, CDR2 FQNEAQ. CDR3 coding DNA: TGTGCCAGCAGCTTTCCTCCAGGGAACACTGAAGCTTTCTTT. Translating it yields CASSFPPGNTEAFF.

The chain has TRBV10-2 and TRBJ2-2; 10 bases are a match to TRBD2. The CDR3 length is 17 residues. CDR1 and CDR2 (germline): WSHSY, SAAADI. The J segment lost 6 bases and the V segment lost 3 bases, leaving 10 bases of the junction unmatched. CDR3 sequence: CASSDRKREGPSGELFF. CDR3 nucleotide sequence: TGCGCCAGCAGTGACCGTAAGCGGGAGGGCCCTTCCGGGGAGCTGTTTTTT.

This chain links TRBV2 with TRBJ2-7; 9 nucleotides line up with TRBD1. The germline V gene encodes CDR1 SNHLY and CDR2 FYNNEI. The CDR3 is made up of 14 amino acids. V shed 4 bases and J 4 bases; nucleotides not matched to a gene: 5. CDR3 in DNA: TGTGCCAGCAGTGTCACAGGGGGCACGTACGAGCAGTACTTC. Protein: CASSVTGGTYEQYF.

This clone was picked up one time. As DNA, the CDR3 is TGTGCCAGCGGATTAACAGCCTTAGGGGATCAGCCCCAGCATTTT. It codes for CASGLTALGDQPQHF. This sequence joins TRBV27 and TRBJ1-5, with D possibly being TRBD1 (5 bases). V gave up 8 bases and J gave up 5 bases, with 19 bases separating them. Germline values: CDR1 MNHEY, CDR2 SMNVEV (reference sequence). The CDR3 loop spans 15 amino acids.

The V call is TRBV4-2, the J call TRBJ2-1; D possibly corresponds to TRBD2 (6 bases). V was trimmed by 0 bases and J by 0 bases, leaving 9 bases between them. CDR1 and CDR2 from the germline V gene are LGHNA and YNFKEQ. This CDR3 comprises 16 residues. In DNA, the CDR3 is TGTGCCAGCAGCCAAGAAGCTAGCGACTCCTACAATGAGCAGTTCTTC. It translates to CASSQEASDSYNEQFF.

The rearrangement uses TRBV6-1 and TRBJ2-3, with 7 bases aligning to TRBD1. The CDR3 has 14 amino acids. Germline CDR1 reads MNHNS; CDR2 reads SASEGT. J gave up 2 bases and V 11 bases, and 10 bases lay outside the gene matches. CDR3 sequence: CAVRGGGFTDTQYF. The CDR3 DNA follows: TGTGCCGTACGAGGGGGCGGGTTCACAGATACGCAGTATTTT.

The V gene is TRBV9, the J gene TRBJ2-2; TRBD2 aligns across 8 bases. Germline trimming cut 3 bases from V and 8 bases from J; bases unmatched to any gene: 15. The germline gives CDR1 SGDLS, CDR2 YYNGEE. The CDR3 is 17 amino acids. The CDR3 reads CASSARGLLAEGGELFF. The CDR3 DNA sequence: TGTGCCAGCAGCGCCCGCGGGCTACTAGCGGAAGGAGGGGAGCTGTTTTTT.